This T cell receptor beta chain was sequenced during a study of blood T cells in healthy people across ages. CDR3 size: 14 residues. The germline V gene encodes CDR1 MNHNY and CDR2 SVGAGI (reference sequence). Trimming pared 5 bases from V and 6 bases from J, leaving 16 bases between. For the second PCR, which ran for 7 to 11 cycles, a sample-barcoded 5' primer and a J-beta primer mix were used. The template-switch adaptor, which had 12 random nucleotides, put a tag on each cDNA molecule. From the 5' RACE reads, TCRdb called clonotypes with MiXCR, one entry per CDR3 protein. Among more than 650,000 distinct CDR3 sequences listed, 20% to 25% were seen once. Worth noting for this clonotype: Its antigen is currently unknown.

Study-wide results and caveats: Older individuals had lower TCR beta diversity per million T cells (the decline was roughly linear).

Sequenced sample: blood. This receptor was identified in a man in his 70s in good health. This chain links TRBV6-6 with TRBJ1-1; perhaps TRBD1 as D (5 bases). CDR3 amino acids: CASSTPGKDPEAFF. Written as DNA, the CDR3 is TGTGCCAGCAGTACACCAGGGAAGGACCCTGAAGCTTTCTTT.